Listed here is a single T cell receptor (beta chain). These data belong to a study of blood T cell repertoires in COVID-19. Libraries were prepared by immunoSEQ multiplex PCR; TCRdb keeps only in-frame clonotypes and omits some of them. This table has roughly 250,000 clones, roughly 80% appearing once. This receptor was taken from a woman older than 75 with active or convalescent COVID-19. Specimen: peripheral blood.

CDR3 sequence (DNA): TGTGCCAGCAGCCCGTCGGGACAGCTACGTTATGGCTACACCTTC. This encodes CASSPSGQLRYGYTF. The chain links TRBV7-2 to TRBJ1-2; TRBD1 matches 7 bases. The CDR3 totals 15 residues. Germline assignment: CDR1 SGHTA and CDR2 FQGNSA. V shed 5 bases and J 5 bases; nucleotides not matched to a gene: 11.